This is a list of T cell receptor beta chains from one sample in a study of cytomegalovirus exposure and HLA in healthy donors. Profiling relied on immunoSEQ multiplex PCR, and the TCRdb table lists in-frame clones only, not all of them. This sample yields 60,000 to 65,000 clones, of which roughly 70% are seen a single time; nearly 25% belongs to the top ten. The specimen sequenced was PBMCs. The source of these receptors is a man in his fifties or sixties in good health and CMV-seropositive. CDR3s include the opening cysteine and the closing phenylalanine or tryptophan. Fields, in order: J gene, D gene, V gene, CDR3 protein, CDR3 DNA. A D gene is named only where the DNA matches it firmly.

j_call: TRBJ2-7
d_call: TRBD2
v_call: TRBV6-5
cdr3_aa: CASRGLARYEQYF
cdr3_nt: TGTGCCAGCAGGGGACTAGCGAGGTACGAGCAGTACTTC

j_call: TRBJ1-3
d_call: -
v_call: TRBV30
cdr3_aa: CAWSVGYYSGNTIYF
cdr3_nt: TGTGCCTGGAGTGTCGGGTACTACTCTGGAAACACCATATATTTT

j_call: TRBJ2-7
d_call: -
v_call: TRBV13
cdr3_aa: CASSLRGYEQYF
cdr3_nt: TGTGCCAGCAGCTTGAGAGGATACGAGCAGTACTTC

j_call: TRBJ2-3
d_call: TRBD2
v_call: TRBV5-1
cdr3_aa: CASSLVPGLAGTDTQYF
cdr3_nt: TGCGCCAGCAGCTTGGTTCCGGGACTAGCGGGCACAGATACGCAGTATTTT

j_call: TRBJ1-1
d_call: TRBD1
v_call: TRBV27
cdr3_aa: CASRPRDRAEAFF
cdr3_nt: TGTGCCAGCAGGCCTCGGGACAGGGCGGAAGCTTTCTTT

j_call: TRBJ2-1
d_call: TRBD2
v_call: TRBV4-2
cdr3_aa: CASSQEASGTYNEQFF
cdr3_nt: TGTGCCAGCAGCCAAGAGGCTAGCGGAACCTACAATGAGCAGTTCTTC

j_call: TRBJ2-7
d_call: TRBD2
v_call: TRBV4-1
cdr3_aa: CASSHGPGLAGSYEQYF
cdr3_nt: TGCGCCAGCAGCCACGGACCGGGACTAGCGGGATCCTACGAGCAGTACTTC

j_call: TRBJ2-5
d_call: -
v_call: TRBV2
cdr3_aa: CASSGQLRETQYF
cdr3_nt: TGTGCCAGCAGTGGACAGCTACGAGAGACCCAGTACTTC

j_call: TRBJ2-7
d_call: TRBD2
v_call: TRBV5-6
cdr3_aa: CASALTPGTSSYEQYF
cdr3_nt: TGTGCCAGCGCCCTAACTCCCGGGACTAGCTCCTACGAGCAGTACTTC

j_call: TRBJ1-4
d_call: -
v_call: TRBV7-2
cdr3_aa: CASSLGRANEKLFF
cdr3_nt: TGTGCCAGCAGCTTGGGGAGGGCTAATGAAAAACTGTTTTTT

j_call: TRBJ2-6
d_call: TRBD2
v_call: TRBV7-9
cdr3_aa: CASSLGLAGPSGANVLTF
cdr3_nt: TGTGCCAGCAGCTTAGGCCTAGCGGGGCCCTCTGGGGCCAACGTCCTGACTTTC

j_call: TRBJ2-7
d_call: -
v_call: TRBV5-6
cdr3_aa: CASSNPYSGFREQYF
cdr3_nt: TGTGCCAGCAGCAATCCATACAGCGGGTTCCGTGAGCAGTACTTC

j_call: TRBJ2-3
d_call: -
v_call: TRBV25-1
cdr3_aa: CASSDWTVTDTQYF
cdr3_nt: TGTGCCAGCAGTGATTGGACAGTCACAGATACGCAGTATTTT

j_call: TRBJ2-6
d_call: -
v_call: TRBV28
cdr3_aa: CASSLAQGRPGANVLTF
cdr3_nt: TGTGCCAGCAGTTTGGCTCAGGGTAGGCCTGGGGCCAACGTCCTGACTTTC

j_call: TRBJ2-2
d_call: -
v_call: TRBV1
cdr3_aa: CTSSPRTSGGARYTGELFF
cdr3_nt: TGCACCAGCAGCCCCCGGACTAGCGGGGGGGCCAGGTACACCGGGGAGCTGTTTTTT

j_call: TRBJ2-1
d_call: TRBD1
v_call: TRBV5-4
cdr3_aa: CASGRDSDSYNEQFF
cdr3_nt: TGTGCCAGCGGTAGGGACAGCGATTCCTACAATGAGCAGTTCTTC

j_call: TRBJ2-1
d_call: TRBD1
v_call: TRBV5-1
cdr3_aa: CASSLSPRQGIVSNEQFF
cdr3_nt: TGCGCCAGCAGCTTATCCCCAAGACAGGGAATTGTTTCGAATGAGCAGTTCTTC

j_call: TRBJ2-3
d_call: -
v_call: TRBV5-8
cdr3_aa: CASRAWGIPDTQYF
cdr3_nt: TGTGCCAGCAGGGCCTGGGGCATCCCAGATACGCAGTATTTT

j_call: TRBJ1-1
d_call: -
v_call: TRBV15
cdr3_aa: CATSRGEGGGNTEAFF
cdr3_nt: TGTGCCACCAGCAGAGGAGAGGGAGGCGGGAACACTGAAGCTTTCTTT

j_call: TRBJ2-5
d_call: -
v_call: TRBV18
cdr3_aa: CASSPDRQETQYF
cdr3_nt: TGTGCCAGCTCACCAGACAGACAAGAGACCCAGTACTTC

j_call: TRBJ2-7
d_call: TRBD1
v_call: TRBV9
cdr3_aa: CASSVGQGNYEQYF
cdr3_nt: TGTGCCAGCAGCGTAGGACAGGGGAACTACGAGCAGTACTTC

j_call: TRBJ2-7
d_call: -
v_call: TRBV14
cdr3_aa: CASSQLTGGLRNEQYF
cdr3_nt: TGTGCCAGCAGCCAACTAACGGGTGGTCTAAGGAACGAGCAGTACTTC